The 2 T cell receptor beta chains listed next were all sequenced from one sample in a study of T-cell reconstitution after alpha-beta-depleted transplantation in children. For TCRbeta, the library was prepared with unique molecular identifiers. Via MiXCR, TCRdb re-called the PCR reads, giving one row per CDR3 protein. The repertoire consists of a few hundred thousand distinct CDR3 sequences, with more than 20% occurring once and the leading ten covering under 5.5%. The sequences come from PBMCs, mostly from graft donor cells, collected 360 days after TCRalphabeta/CD19-depleted stem cell transplant. The source is a female patient aged 2-15 years who had a stem cell transplant for congenital amegakaryocytic thrombocytopenia, so the T cells may come from the graft donor.

This chain connects TRBV7-6 to TRBJ2-7; D unclear. Trimming pared 6 bases from V and 5 bases from J, leaving 14 bases between. Germline V gene data show CDR1 as SGHVS and CDR2 as FNYEAQ. The CDR3 sequence is 13 residues long. This CDR3 reads CASSTNAAHEQYF. As DNA, the CDR3 is TGTGCCAGCAGTACCAACGCCGCTCACGAGCAGTACTTC.

J is TRBJ1-5 and V is TRBV10-1; D might be TRBD1 (6 bases). The CDR3 totals 18 residues. V gave up 1 base and J gave up 3 bases, with 19 bases separating them. Germline assignment: CDR1 WNHNN and CDR2 SYGVQD (reference sequence). The CDR3 is CASSELDDTPGVNQPQHF. The CDR3 DNA is TGCGCCAGCAGTGAGTTGGACGACACCCCAGGGGTCAATCAGCCCCAGCATTTT.